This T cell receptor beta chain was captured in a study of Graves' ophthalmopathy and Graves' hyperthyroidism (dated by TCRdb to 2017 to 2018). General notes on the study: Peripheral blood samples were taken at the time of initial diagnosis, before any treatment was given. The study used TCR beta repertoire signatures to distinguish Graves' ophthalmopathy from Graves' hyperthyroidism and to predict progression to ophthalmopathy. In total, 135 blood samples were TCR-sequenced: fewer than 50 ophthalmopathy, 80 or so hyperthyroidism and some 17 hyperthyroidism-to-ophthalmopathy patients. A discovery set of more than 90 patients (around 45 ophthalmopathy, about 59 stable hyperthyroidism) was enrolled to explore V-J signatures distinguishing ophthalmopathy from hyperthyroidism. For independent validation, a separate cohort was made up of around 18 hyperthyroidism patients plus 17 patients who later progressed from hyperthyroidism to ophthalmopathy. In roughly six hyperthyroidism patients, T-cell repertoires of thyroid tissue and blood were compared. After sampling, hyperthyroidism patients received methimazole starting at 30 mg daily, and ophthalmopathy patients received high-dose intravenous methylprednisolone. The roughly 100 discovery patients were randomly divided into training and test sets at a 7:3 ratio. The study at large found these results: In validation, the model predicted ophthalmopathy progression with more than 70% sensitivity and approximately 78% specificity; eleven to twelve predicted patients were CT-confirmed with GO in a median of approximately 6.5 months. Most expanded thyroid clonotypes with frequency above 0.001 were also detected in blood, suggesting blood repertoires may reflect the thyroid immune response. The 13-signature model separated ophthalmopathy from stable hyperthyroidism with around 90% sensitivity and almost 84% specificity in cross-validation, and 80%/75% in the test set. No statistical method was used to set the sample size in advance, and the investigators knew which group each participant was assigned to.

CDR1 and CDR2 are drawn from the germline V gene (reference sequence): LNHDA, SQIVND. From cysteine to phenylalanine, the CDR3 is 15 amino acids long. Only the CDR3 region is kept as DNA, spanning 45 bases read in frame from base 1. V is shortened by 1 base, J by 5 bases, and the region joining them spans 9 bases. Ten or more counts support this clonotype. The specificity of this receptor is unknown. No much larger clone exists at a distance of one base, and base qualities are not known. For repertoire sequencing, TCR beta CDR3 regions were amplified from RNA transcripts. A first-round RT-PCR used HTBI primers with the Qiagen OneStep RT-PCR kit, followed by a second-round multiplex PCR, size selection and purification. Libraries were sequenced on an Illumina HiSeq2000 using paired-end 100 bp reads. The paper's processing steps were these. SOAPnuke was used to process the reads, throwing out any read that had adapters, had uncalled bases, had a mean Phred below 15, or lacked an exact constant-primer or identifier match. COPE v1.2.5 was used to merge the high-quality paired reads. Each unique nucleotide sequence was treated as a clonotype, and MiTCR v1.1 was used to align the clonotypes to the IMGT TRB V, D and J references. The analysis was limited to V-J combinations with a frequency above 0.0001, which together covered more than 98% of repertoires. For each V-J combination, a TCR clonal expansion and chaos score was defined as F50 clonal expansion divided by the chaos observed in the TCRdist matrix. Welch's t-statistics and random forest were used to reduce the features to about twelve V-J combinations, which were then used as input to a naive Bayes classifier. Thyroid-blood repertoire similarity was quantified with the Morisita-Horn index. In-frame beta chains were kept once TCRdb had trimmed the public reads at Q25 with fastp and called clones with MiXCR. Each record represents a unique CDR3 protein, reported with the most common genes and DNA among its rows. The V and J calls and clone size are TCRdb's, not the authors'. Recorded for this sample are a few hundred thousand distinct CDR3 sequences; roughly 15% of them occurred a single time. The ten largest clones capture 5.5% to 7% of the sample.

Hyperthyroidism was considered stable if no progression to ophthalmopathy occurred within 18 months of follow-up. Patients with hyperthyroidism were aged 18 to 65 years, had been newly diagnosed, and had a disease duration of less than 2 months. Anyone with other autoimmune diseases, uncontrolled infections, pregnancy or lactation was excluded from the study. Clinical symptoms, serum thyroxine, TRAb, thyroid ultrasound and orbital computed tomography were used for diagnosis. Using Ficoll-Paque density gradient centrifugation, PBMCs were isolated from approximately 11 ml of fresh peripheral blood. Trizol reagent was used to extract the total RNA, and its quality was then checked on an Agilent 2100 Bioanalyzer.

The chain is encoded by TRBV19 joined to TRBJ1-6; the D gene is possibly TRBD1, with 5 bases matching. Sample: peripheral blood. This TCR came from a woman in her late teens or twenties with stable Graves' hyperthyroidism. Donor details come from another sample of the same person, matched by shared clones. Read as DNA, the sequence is TGTGCCAGTAGTATAGGGGACTTCCATAATTCACCCCTCCACTTT. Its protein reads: CASSIGDFHNSPLHF. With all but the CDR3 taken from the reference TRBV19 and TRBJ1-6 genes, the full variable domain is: DGGITQSPKYLFRKEGQNVTLSCEQNLNHDAMYWYRQDPGQGLRLIYYSQIVNDFQKGDIAEGYSVSREKKESFPLTVTSAQKNPTAFYLCASSIGDFHNSPLHFGNGTRLTVT.